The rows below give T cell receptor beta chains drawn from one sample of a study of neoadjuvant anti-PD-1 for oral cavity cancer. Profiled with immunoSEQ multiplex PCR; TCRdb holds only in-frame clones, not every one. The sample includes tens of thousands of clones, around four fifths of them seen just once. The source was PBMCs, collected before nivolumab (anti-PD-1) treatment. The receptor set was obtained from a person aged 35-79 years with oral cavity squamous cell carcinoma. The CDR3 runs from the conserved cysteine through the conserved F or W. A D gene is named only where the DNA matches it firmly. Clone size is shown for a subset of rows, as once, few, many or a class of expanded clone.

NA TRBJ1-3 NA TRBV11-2 TGTGCCAGCCGGACGTGGAGGGCTGGAAACACCATATATTTT CASRTWRAGNTIYF
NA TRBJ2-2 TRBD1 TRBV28 TGTGCCAGCATCCGATCGGGACAGGGTTTCGGGGAGCTGTTTTTT CASIRSGQGFGELFF
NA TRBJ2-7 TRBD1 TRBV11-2 TGTGCCAGCAGCACACAGGGGGCATCCTACGAGCAGTACTTC CASSTQGASYEQYF
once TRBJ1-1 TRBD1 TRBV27 TGTGCCAGCAGTGATCGGACAGGAGGTAACACTGAAGCTTTCTTT CASSDRTGGNTEAFF
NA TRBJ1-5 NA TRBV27 TGTGCCAGCAGTTTATCCTCGAGTGGAGGACGTCAGCCCCAGCATTTT CASSLSSSGGRQPQHF
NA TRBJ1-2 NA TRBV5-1 TGCGCCAGCAGCCCGGCGACAGGAGGGAGCTATGGCTACACCTTC CASSPATGGSYGYTF
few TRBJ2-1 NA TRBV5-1 TGCGCCAGCAGCTTGGTAGGGAACAATGAGCAGTTCTTC CASSLVGNNEQFF
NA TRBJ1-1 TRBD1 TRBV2 TGTGCCAGCAGCCAACCCGGGACAGCTTATCAGGACATGAACACTGAAGCTTTCTTT CASSQPGTAYQDMNTEAFF
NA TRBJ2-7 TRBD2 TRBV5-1 TGCGCCAGCAGCGTATGGACTAGCGGGGGGATCTCCTACGAGCAGTACTTC CASSVWTSGGISYEQYF
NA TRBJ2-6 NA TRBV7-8 TGTGCCAGCAGCTTAGAGACAGGACTTAACTCTGGGGCCAACGTCCTGACTTTC CASSLETGLNSGANVLTF
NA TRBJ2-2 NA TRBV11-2 TGTGCCAGCAGCTTCGACGGGAACACCGGGGAGCTGTTTTTT CASSFDGNTGELFF
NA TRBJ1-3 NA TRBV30 TGTGCCTGGAGTGTACAAACAAGGCACGGAAACACCATATATTTT CAWSVQTRHGNTIYF
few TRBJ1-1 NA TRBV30 TGTGCCTGGAGTCAAGGGGGACCTGAAGCTTTCTTT CAWSQGGPEAFF
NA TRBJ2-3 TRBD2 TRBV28 TGTGCCATCGGACTAGCGGGAGGGGATACGCAGTATTTT CAIGLAGGDTQYF
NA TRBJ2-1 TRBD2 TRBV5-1 TGCGCCAGCAGCTCTAGCGGGGGGGCGGTGAATGAGCAGTTCTTC CASSSSGGAVNEQFF
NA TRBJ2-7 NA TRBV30 TGTGCCTGGAAAGTCACAAGCTCCTACGAGCAGTACTTC CAWKVTSSYEQYF
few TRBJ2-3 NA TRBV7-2 TGTGCCAGCAGCATGCTCAGAGATACGCAGTATTTT CASSMLRDTQYF
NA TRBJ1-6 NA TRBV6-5 TGTGCCAGCAGGGGGGGAATTCGGGGTAATTCACCCCTCCACTTT CASRGGIRGNSPLHF
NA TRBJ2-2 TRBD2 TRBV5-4 TGTGCCAGCAGCATCCGAGCGGGAGGGACCGGGGAGCTGTTTTTT CASSIRAGGTGELFF
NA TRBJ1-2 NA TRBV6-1 TGTGCCAGCGGGCATTTCGATGGCTACACCTTC CASGHFDGYTF
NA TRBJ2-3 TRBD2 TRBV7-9 TGTGCCAGCAGCCTACTCGCGGGGGGGCCCACAGATACGCAGTATTTT CASSLLAGGPTDTQYF
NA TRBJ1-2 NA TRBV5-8 TGTGCCAGCAGCTTTGGACGGGGCTATGGCTACACCTTC CASSFGRGYGYTF
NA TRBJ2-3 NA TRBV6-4 TGTGCCAGCAGGGCGGGGGATACGCAGTATTTT CASRAGDTQYF
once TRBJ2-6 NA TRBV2 TGTGCCAGCAGAAGGGGCGGAAGCGCTGGGGCCAACGTCCTGACTTTC CASRRGGSAGANVLTF
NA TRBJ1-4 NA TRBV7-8 TGTGCCAGCAGCTCCACCACGGACGGAAAACTGTTTTTT CASSSTTDGKLFF
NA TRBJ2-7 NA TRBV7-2 TGTGCCAGCAGCTTTCTTTCGGTCTCTTCCTCCGAGCAGTACTTC CASSFLSVSSSEQYF
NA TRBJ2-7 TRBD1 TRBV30 TGTGCCTGGAGTGTCGAGGACAGGGATCCCTACGAGCAGTACTTC CAWSVEDRDPYEQYF
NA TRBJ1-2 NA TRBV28 TGTGCCAGCAGTTGGGAAAACTATGGCTACACCTTC CASSWENYGYTF
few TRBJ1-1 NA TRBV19 TGTGCCATACAGGGTTTGGGGAACACTGAAGCTTTCTTT CAIQGLGNTEAFF
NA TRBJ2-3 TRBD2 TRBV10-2 TGCGCCAGCAGTGGAACTATGCGGGAGGGCACAGATACGCAGTATTTT CASSGTMREGTDTQYF
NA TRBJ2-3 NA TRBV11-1 TGTGCCAGCAGCTTATCGGGCACAGATACGCAGTATTTT CASSLSGTDTQYF
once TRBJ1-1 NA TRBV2 TGTGCCAGCAGTGAGGCCTTAGGGGTTTTTAGTTCGGGCACTGAAGCTTTCTTT CASSEALGVFSSGTEAFF
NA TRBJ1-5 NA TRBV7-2 TGTGCCAGCAGCTTGAGGTCAGATAATAGCAATCAGCCCCAGCATTTT CASSLRSDNSNQPQHF
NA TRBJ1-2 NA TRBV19 TGTGCCAGTAGACCCCCCTGGGGATCCTACTATGGCTACACCTTC CASRPPWGSYYGYTF
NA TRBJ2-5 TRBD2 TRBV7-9 TGTGCCAGCAGCTTTGTAGGCCGGACTAGCGGGAGGGGCCGGGAGACCCAGTACTTC CASSFVGRTSGRGRETQYF
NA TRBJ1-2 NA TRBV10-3 TGTGCCATCAGTGAGTCGGGGGGCGCTGGCTATGGCTACACCTTC CAISESGGAGYGYTF
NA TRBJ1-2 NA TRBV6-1 TGTGCCAGCAGAACGGGGCGGGGCTACACCTTC CASRTGRGYTF
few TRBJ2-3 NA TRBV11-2 TGTGCCAGCAGCTTAGAGCCCTGGTCAGATACGCAGTATTTT CASSLEPWSDTQYF
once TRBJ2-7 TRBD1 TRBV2 TGTGCCAGCAGTGACTACAGGGGGCAAGACGAGCAGTACTTC CASSDYRGQDEQYF
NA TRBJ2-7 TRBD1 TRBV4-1 TGCGCCAGCAGCCAAGAAGTGAACAGGGGTAAGAACGAGCAGTACTTC CASSQEVNRGKNEQYF
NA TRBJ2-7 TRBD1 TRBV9 TGTGCCAGCAGCGTCGGGACAGTTAATAGAGAGCAGTACTTC CASSVGTVNREQYF